The 22 T cell receptor beta chains presented below share a single source sample, sequenced in a study of shared clonotypes between healthy human individuals. Sequencing was performed with immunoSEQ multiplex PCR; in TCRdb, only in-frame clones are kept and a portion is missing. The repertoire consists of roughly 1.4 million clones, with approximately 98.5% occurring once and the leading ten covering roughly 0.36%. The sequenced material came from naive CD4+ T cells sorted from blood. Stated subset: CD45RA+ positively selected. The receptor source for this set is a man aged 25-45 years in good health.

This sequence joins TRBV6-6 and TRBJ1-1, with D tentatively TRBD1 (6 bases). Per germline, CDR1 MNHNY and CDR2 SVGAGI (reference sequence). This CDR3 has 15 amino acids. V lost 6 bases and J lost 0, with 14 bases in between. Here the CDR3 DNA reads TGTGCCAGCAGGCTGGACAGCGTACTGAACACTGAAGCTTTCTTT. Translation: CASRLDSVLNTEAFF.

The rearrangement links TRBV19 to TRBJ2-1, with 11 bases aligning to TRBD2. Germline-derived CDR1 and CDR2 are LNHDA and SQIVND (reference sequence). J lost 3 bases, V lost 2 bases, and 9 bases had no gene match. CDR3 length: 18 residues. CDR3 DNA: TGTGCCAGTAGTATACCCCTAGCGGGAGGAAAATTCTACAATGAGCAGTTCTTC. This sequence encodes CASSIPLAGGKFYNEQFF.

The chain couples TRBV9 to TRBJ2-5; the D is unclear. CDR1 SGDLS and CDR2 YYNGEE come from the germline V gene. CDR3 length: 15 residues. Trimming cost V 0 bases and J 2 bases, with 11 bases left between them. This chain's CDR3 is CASSVAGREQETQYF. For the CDR3, the DNA is TGTGCCAGCAGCGTAGCGGGCAGAGAGCAAGAGACCCAGTACTTC.

The J gene is TRBJ2-7, the V gene TRBV23-1, with 10 positions matching TRBD1. Being an ORF, TRBV23-1 has a function that is uncertain. The CDR3 runs to 15 residues. V trimming: 9 bases; J trimming: 3 bases; junction bases outside the gene matches: 11. The CDR3 sequence: CASPGTGESLYEQYF. The CDR3 DNA sequence: TGCGCCAGTCCCGGGACAGGGGAAAGCCTCTACGAGCAGTACTTC.

V is TRBV5-1 and J is TRBJ1-2; 7 bases line up with TRBD1. Germline CDR1 SGHRS, CDR2 YFSETQ. Trimming at V came to 5 bases and at J to 6 bases, leaving 7 bases not matched to a gene. The CDR3 runs to 13 residues. In DNA, the CDR3 is TGCGCCAGCAGATGGACAGGAGAAAATGGCTACACCTTC. It yields the protein CASRWTGENGYTF.

The chain carries TRBV25-1 and TRBJ2-1; 7 nucleotides agree with TRBD2. The CDR3 covers 15 residues. V gave up 8 bases and J gave up 9 bases; unmatched junction bases: 16. CDR1 MGHDK and CDR2 SYGVNS come from the germline V gene. The CDR3: CASGDWGRASGEQFF. In nucleotides, the CDR3 is TGTGCCAGCGGAGATTGGGGGAGGGCCTCAGGTGAGCAGTTCTTC.

The chain employs TRBV28 and TRBJ2-5; the D gene could be TRBD1 or TRBD2 (5 bases each). The germline V gene has CDR1 MDHEN and CDR2 SYDVKM. CDR3 length equals 15 residues. Trimming removed 3 bases at V and 5 bases at J, with 16 bases between. CDR3 sequence reads: CASSLSGQGEETQYF. CDR3 bases: TGTGCCAGCAGTTTGAGTGGGCAGGGAGAGGAGACCCAGTACTTC.

This chain connects TRBV6-5 to TRBJ2-4; no clear D. From germline, CDR1 is MNHEY and CDR2 SVGAGI. Trimming shortened V by 6 bases and J by 0 bases, and 12 bases separated the two germline ends. The CDR3 has 15 amino acids. CDR3: CASSANLLAKNIQYF. The CDR3 DNA reads as TGTGCCAGCAGCGCAAATTTACTAGCCAAAAACATTCAGTACTTC.

This chain joins TRBV10-1 and TRBJ1-5; 10 bases are a match to TRBD1. The germline V gene encodes CDR1 WNHNN and CDR2 SYGVQD (reference sequence). The CDR3 is made up of 13 amino acids. Germline trimming cut 6 bases from V and 8 bases from J; bases unmatched to any gene: 4. This chain's CDR3 is CASSPGQGKPQHF. The CDR3 DNA sequence: TGCGCCAGCAGCCCGGGACAGGGGAAGCCCCAGCATTTT.

V gene TRBV7-9 combines with J gene TRBJ1-2; D is uncertain. Deletions cut 0 bases from V and 5 bases from J, with 7 bases between. The germline gives CDR1 SEHNR, CDR2 FQNEAQ (reference sequence). The length of the CDR3 is 13 residues. CDR3 DNA: TGTGCCAGCAGCTTAGCTGAGGGTTATGGCTACACCTTC. As protein: CASSLAEGYGYTF.

The chain has TRBV28 and TRBJ2-3; 7 bases map to TRBD2. Germline-derived CDR1 and CDR2 are MDHEN and SYDVKM. V gave up 5 bases and J gave up 1 base; unmatched junction bases: 9. This CDR3 is built from 16 residues. The CDR3 DNA sequence: TGTGCCAGCAGTCCCAGTGGGGCGGGAGGCACAGATACGCAGTATTTT. The encoded protein is CASSPSGAGGTDTQYF.

In DNA form, the CDR3 reads TGTGCCACCAGCCCCTTTTCGATTGGCGGGAGGGTAACGAGGGAGCTGTTTTTT. It yields the protein CATSPFSIGGRVTRELFF. The chain joins TRBV15 to TRBJ2-2, with 9 bases that match TRBD2. The V gene's germline CDR1 is LNHNV and CDR2 YYDKDF (reference sequence). J was trimmed by 9 bases and V by 5 bases; bases with no gene match: 19. The CDR3 consists of 18 residues. The full variable domain, completed using reference TRBV15 and TRBJ2-2, is DAMVIQNPRYQVTQFGKPVTLSCSQTLNHNVMYWYQQKSSQAPKLLFHYYDKDFNNEADTPDNFQSRRPNTSFCFLDIRSPGLGDTAMYLCATSPFSIGGRVTRELFFGEGSRLTVL.

This chain joins TRBV28 and TRBJ1-1; D is unclear. Germline V CDR1 and CDR2: MDHEN, SYDVKM. V gave up 6 bases and J gave up 0 bases, with 8 bases separating them. The CDR3 is 13 residues long. The CDR3 here is CASRRTVNTEAFF. DNA for the CDR3: TGTGCCAGCAGGCGAACGGTGAACACTGAAGCTTTCTTT. Full variable domain (remainder filled in from reference TRBV28 and TRBJ1-1): DVKVTQSSRYLVKRTGEKVFLECVQDMDHENMFWYRQDPGLGLRLIYFSYDVKMKEKGDIPEGYSVSREKKERFSLILESASTNQTSMYLCASRRTVNTEAFFGQGTRLTVV.

The J gene is TRBJ2-1, the V gene TRBV28; 12 nucleotides line up with TRBD2. CDR1 is MDHEN, CDR2 SYDVKM, per germline. The V and J ends lost 0 bases and 0 bases, in that order; junction bases with no gene match: 0. The CDR3 loop spans 17 amino acids. CDR3 region: CASSLWTSGSSYNEQFF. In nucleotides, the CDR3 is TGTGCCAGCAGTTTATGGACTAGCGGGAGCTCCTACAATGAGCAGTTCTTC. Filled out from reference TRBV28 and TRBJ2-1, the complete variable domain reads DVKVTQSSRYLVKRTGEKVFLECVQDMDHENMFWYRQDPGLGLRLIYFSYDVKMKEKGDIPEGYSVSREKKERFSLILESASTNQTSMYLCASSLWTSGSSYNEQFFGPGTRLTVL.

The rearrangement joins TRBV5-8 to TRBJ2-5; D gene unclear. V lost 1 base and J lost 5, with 9 bases in between. CDR3 length: 13 amino acids. Germline V lookup: CDR1 SGHTS, CDR2 YDEGEE. Here the CDR3 reads CASSLRPTETQYF. In DNA, the CDR3 is TGTGCCAGCAGCTTGAGGCCTACTGAGACCCAGTACTTC.

The rearrangement links TRBV5-1 to TRBJ2-1, with D maybe TRBD1 (5 bases). CDR1 and CDR2 from the germline V gene are SGHRS and YFSETQ. V lost 4 bases and J 1 base, leaving 9 bases between the germline ends. The CDR3 is made up of 14 amino acids. In DNA, the CDR3 is TGCGCCAGCAGCCGAGACAGATCCTACAATGAGCAGTTCTTC. Translating gives CASSRDRSYNEQFF.

The chain is built from TRBV6-6 and TRBJ1-4; TRBD1 might be the D (6 bases). The CDR3 has 15 residues. Trimming took 5 bases from V and 4 from J, leaving 14 bases between them. The germline gives CDR1 MNHNY, CDR2 SVGAGI (reference sequence). The CDR3 coding sequence is TGTGCCAGCAGTCCGGGACAAAACCTTAATGAAAAACTGTTTTTT. The encoded protein is CASSPGQNLNEKLFF.

The chain couples TRBV19 to TRBJ2-2, with 9 positions matching TRBD1. The CDR3 totals 15 residues. The V and J ends lost 5 bases and 2 bases, in that order; junction bases with no gene match: 3. The germline V gene has CDR1 LNHDA and CDR2 SQIVND (reference sequence). The CDR3 protein is CASSPQGANTGELFF. As DNA, the CDR3 is TGTGCCAGTAGTCCACAGGGGGCAAACACCGGGGAGCTGTTTTTT.

In its sample, this clone was seen once. The V call is TRBV7-9, the J call TRBJ2-1; D is possibly TRBD1 (5 bases). CDR1 is SEHNR and CDR2 is FQNEAQ in the germline V gene (reference sequence). V dropped 5 bases and J dropped 9 bases, with 8 bases sitting between them. CDR3 size: 11 residues. CDR3 nucleotides: TGTGCCAGCAGCCCGGACACTGAGCAGTTCTTC. It specifies CASSPDTEQFF. The whole variable domain, remainder taken from reference TRBV7-9 and TRBJ2-1, is DTGVSQNPRHKITKRGQNVTFRCDPISEHNRLYWYRQTLGQGPEFLTYFQNEAQLEKSRLLSDRFSAERPKGSFSTLEIQRTEQGDSAMYLCASSPDTEQFFGPGTRLTVL.

V and J are TRBV5-1 and TRBJ2-7; D possibly uses TRBD1 or TRBD2 (6 bases each). The germline V gene encodes CDR1 SGHRS and CDR2 YFSETQ. The CDR3 sequence is 15 residues long. The V end lost 2 bases, the J end lost 1 base, and 13 bases lay between the germline ends. CDR3 in amino acids: CASSLLQGGSYEQYF. The CDR3 coding sequence is TGCGCCAGCAGCTTACTTCAAGGGGGGTCCTACGAGCAGTACTTC.

The chain recombines TRBV6-4 with TRBJ2-2; D unresolved. Germline lookup yields CDR1 MRHNA and CDR2 SNTAGT. The CDR3 contains 11 residues. Trimming pared 5 bases from V and 2 bases from J, leaving 0 bases between. The CDR3 region has the DNA TGTGCCAGCAGTAACACCGGGGAGCTGTTTTTT. As protein: CASSNTGELFF.

This chain connects TRBV5-1 to TRBJ2-3; a weak D match, TRBD2 (6 bases). V lost 6 bases and J lost 2, with 13 bases in between. From germline, CDR1 is SGHRS and CDR2 YFSETQ. The CDR3 has 14 amino acids. As DNA, the CDR3 is TGCGCCAGCACCATAGCGGACACCACAGATACGCAGTATTTT. Amino acid sequence: CASTIADTTDTQYF.